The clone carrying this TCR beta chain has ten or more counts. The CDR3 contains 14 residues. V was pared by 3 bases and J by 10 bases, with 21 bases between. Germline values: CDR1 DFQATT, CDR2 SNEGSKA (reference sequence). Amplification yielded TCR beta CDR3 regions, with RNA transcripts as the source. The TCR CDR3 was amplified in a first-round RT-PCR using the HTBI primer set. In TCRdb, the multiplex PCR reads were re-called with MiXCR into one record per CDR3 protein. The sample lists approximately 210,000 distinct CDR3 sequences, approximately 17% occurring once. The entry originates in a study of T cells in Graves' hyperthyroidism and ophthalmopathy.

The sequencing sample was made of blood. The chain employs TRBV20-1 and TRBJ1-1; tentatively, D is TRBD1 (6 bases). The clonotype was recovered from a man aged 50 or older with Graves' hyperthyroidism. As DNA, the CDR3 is TGCAGTGCTAGCCCCACAGGGAATGCGCTGGGAGCTTTCTTT. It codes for CSASPTGNALGAFF.